Listed below are T cell receptor beta chains from one sample, sequenced in a study of blood T cell repertoires in COVID-19. Profiled with immunoSEQ multiplex PCR; TCRdb holds only in-frame clones, not every one. The data hold hundreds of thousands of clones, with 70% to 90% observed a single time. The source material was peripheral blood. The receptors here all came from a man aged 18 to 30 with COVID-19, enrolled during active disease. The CDR3 runs from the conserved cysteine through the conserved F or W. D genes are given only for firm matches. Only part of the rows carry a size: once, few, many, or a class if the clone is expanded.

CDR3 DNA	CDR3 protein	clone size	V gene	D gene	J gene
TGCGCCAGCATGGAGGTAGCGGGGGCCGGGGAGCTGTTTTTT	CASMEVAGAGELFF	-	TRBV5-1	TRBD2	TRBJ2-2
TGTGCCAGTAGTATAGGAGATAGCGGGAGAGATCAGCAGTTCTTC	CASSIGDSGRDQQFF	-	TRBV19	TRBD2	TRBJ2-1
TGTGCCAGCAGTCCCGGCGGGGGGGGCGATGAGCAGTTCTTC	CASSPGGGGDEQFF	-	TRBV6-5	TRBD2	TRBJ2-1
TGTGCCAGCAGTCTCGACAGGGGGCAAGGGACTGAAGCTTTCTTT	CASSLDRGQGTEAFF	-	TRBV5-4	TRBD1	TRBJ1-1
TGTGCCAGCAGCTTAGATGAGGATTCACCCCTCCACTTT	CASSLDEDSPLHF	-	TRBV11-3	-	TRBJ1-6
TGTGCCAGCAGCCCGGGGGTGGGAGGGACCGACAATGAGCAGTTCTTC	CASSPGVGGTDNEQFF	-	TRBV4-2	TRBD2	TRBJ2-1
TGTGCCACCAGTGATAACCGGGACACCTCGCGGAGTGAGCAGTTCTTC	CATSDNRDTSRSEQFF	-	TRBV24-1	-	TRBJ2-1
TGCAGCGTTGAGGGGCAAGGGGGTGGTAATGAGCAGTTCTTC	CSVEGQGGGNEQFF	-	TRBV29-1	-	TRBJ2-1
TGTGCCAGCAGCGCCAGGACACTAATGGGAGAGCAGTACTTC	CASSARTLMGEQYF	-	TRBV5-4	-	TRBJ2-7
TGCGCCAGCAGCCCCAGGGGAGACTCCAATTCACCCCTCCACTTT	CASSPRGDSNSPLHF	-	TRBV5-1	-	TRBJ1-6
TGTGCCAGCAGCGTGACTAGAAGCTCCTACGAGCAGTACTTC	CASSVTRSSYEQYF	-	TRBV11-2	-	TRBJ2-7
TGTGCCAGCAGTTCGGGACAGGGAGGTCAGCCCCAGCATTTT	CASSSGQGGQPQHF	-	TRBV2	TRBD1	TRBJ1-5
TGTGCCAGCAGCCCCGGGACTAGCGGGGGGGATGCGAACACCGGGGAGCTGTTTTTT	CASSPGTSGGDANTGELFF	-	TRBV11-3	TRBD2	TRBJ2-2
TGTGCCAGCAGTGCCTCGGTCCCCGGGGATACGCAGTATTTT	CASSASVPGDTQYF	once	TRBV2	-	TRBJ2-3
TGTGCCAGTAGTATTAATATGAACACTGAAGCTTTCTTT	CASSINMNTEAFF	-	TRBV19	-	TRBJ1-1
TGTGCCAGCAGCTCTGATCAGGGGAGCTACTATGGCTACACCTTC	CASSSDQGSYYGYTF	-	TRBV5-4	-	TRBJ1-2
TGTGCCAGCAGTTTTTCGGGACAGGCTCACGAGCAGTACTTC	CASSFSGQAHEQYF	-	TRBV28	TRBD1	TRBJ2-7
TGCGCCAGCAGCGCTATCGCCCCTGGGGCCAACGTCCTGACTTTC	CASSAIAPGANVLTF	once	TRBV5-1	-	TRBJ2-6
TGTGCCAGCAGTTTAGCATCTAAGGGGACTGAAGCTTTCTTT	CASSLASKGTEAFF	-	TRBV27	-	TRBJ1-1
TGTGCCAGCAGCGCCATGGGCTACACCGGGGAGCTGTTTTTT	CASSAMGYTGELFF	-	TRBV7-9	-	TRBJ2-2
TGTGCCAGCTCGGGGACATCTCCATACGAGCAGTACTTC	CASSGTSPYEQYF	-	TRBV9	-	TRBJ2-7
TGTGCCAGCTTCGCGGGGGAGCAGTACTTC	CASFAGEQYF	-	TRBV6-5	-	TRBJ2-7
TGTGCCAGCAGTTTGACTAGCGGGAGGGCCGGAGAGACCCAGTACTTC	CASSLTSGRAGETQYF	-	TRBV5-4	TRBD2	TRBJ2-5
TGTGCCAGCAGCTTAGTTCTAGCGGGAGAAGCAGATACGCAGTATTTT	CASSLVLAGEADTQYF	-	TRBV7-9	TRBD2	TRBJ2-3
TGTGCCAGCTCACCAGGCAGGGGAAGGGGGAATGAGCAGTTCTTC	CASSPGRGRGNEQFF	-	TRBV18	-	TRBJ2-1
TGTGCTAGTGGCAGGACTAGCGGGGGGTTCTACAATGAGCAGTTCTTC	CASGRTSGGFYNEQFF	-	TRBV12-5	TRBD2	TRBJ2-1
TGTGCCAGCAGTATCCTAGAGGCTTCCGGAAACACCATATATTTT	CASSILEASGNTIYF	-	TRBV6-5	-	TRBJ1-3
TGTGCCAGCAGCTTGTCACAGGATAGCAGCCACGAGCAGTACTTC	CASSLSQDSSHEQYF	-	TRBV5-4	-	TRBJ2-7
TGTGCCAGCAGCGGGACAAGGAACTATGGCTACACCTTC	CASSGTRNYGYTF	-	TRBV5-5	-	TRBJ1-2
TGCGCCAGCAGCTTCCTCCCAACGACTAGCGGGGCCACAGATACGCAGTATTTT	CASSFLPTTSGATDTQYF	-	TRBV5-1	TRBD2	TRBJ2-3
TGTGCCAGCAGCCCCCAGACCCTAGCGACGTATGGCTACACCTTC	CASSPQTLATYGYTF	-	TRBV9	-	TRBJ1-2
TGTGCCAGCAGTGAATCTGGCCATTTCTACGAGCAGTACTTC	CASSESGHFYEQYF	-	TRBV25-1	-	TRBJ2-7
TGTGCCAGCAGGGAGACAGGAACCTACGAGCAGTACTTC	CASRETGTYEQYF	-	TRBV12-3/TRBV12-4	-	TRBJ2-7
TGTGCCATCAGTGAGGAGGACAGGGGGCTCCGTGGCTACACCTTC	CAISEEDRGLRGYTF	-	TRBV10-3	TRBD1	TRBJ1-2
TGCAGTGCTAGTCCGACTAGCGGGAGTAGAGATGAGCAGTTCTTC	CSASPTSGSRDEQFF	-	TRBV20-1	TRBD2	TRBJ2-1
TGTGCCACCAGTGATTTCGAGGCCAGCGGGAGGTGGAGTGAGCAGTTCTTC	CATSDFEASGRWSEQFF	once	TRBV24-1	TRBD2	TRBJ2-1
TGTGCCAGCAGCTTACGGGCTAGCGGGTTCCCACTAAGGCAGTTCTTC	CASSLRASGFPLRQFF	-	TRBV7-9	TRBD2	TRBJ2-1
TGTGCCAGCAGAAAGGGCAGGGAAAGTTCACCCCTCCACTTT	CASRKGRESSPLHF	-	TRBV6-5	-	TRBJ1-6
TGTGCCAGTAAGTCCTCCAGGGGTCGAGAAAAACTGTTTTTT	CASKSSRGREKLFF	-	TRBV19	-	TRBJ1-4
TGTGCCAGAAAAAGAGACAGGGGGCCTATACTAAACACCGGGGAGCTGTTTTTT	CARKRDRGPILNTGELFF	once	TRBV6-4	TRBD1	TRBJ2-2
TGTGCCAGTTCAGACGGGTGGCGCGGTAGGGGCATCGACAATGAGCAGTTCTTC	CASSDGWRGRGIDNEQFF	-	TRBV19	-	TRBJ2-1